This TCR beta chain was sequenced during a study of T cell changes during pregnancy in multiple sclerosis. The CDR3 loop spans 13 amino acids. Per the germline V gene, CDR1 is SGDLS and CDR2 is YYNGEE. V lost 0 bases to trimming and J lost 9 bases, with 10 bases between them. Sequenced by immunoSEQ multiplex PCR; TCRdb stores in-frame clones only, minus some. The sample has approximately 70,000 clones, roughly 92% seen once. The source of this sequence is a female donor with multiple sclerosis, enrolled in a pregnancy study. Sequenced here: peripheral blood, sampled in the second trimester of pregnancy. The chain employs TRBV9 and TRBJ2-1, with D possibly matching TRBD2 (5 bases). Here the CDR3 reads CASSVVGGSEQFF. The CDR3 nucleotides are TGTGCCAGCAGCGTAGTGGGTGGGAGTGAGCAGTTCTTC.